The clone carrying this TCR beta chain was seen only a few times. Its antigen remains unknown. There are 14 residues in the CDR3. The germline CDR1 and CDR2 sequences are LGHDT and YNNKEL (reference sequence). V was pared by 3 bases and J by 4 bases, with 12 bases between. Each CDR3 protein gets one entry after TCRdb re-called the RT-PCR reads with MiXCR. The profile shows more than 550,000 distinct CDR3 sequences, over 9% of them singletons. This sample is drawn from a study of response to subunit inactivated influenza vaccine. Points from the study as a whole: The authors suggested that every seasonal influenza vaccination recruits few new T cells.

These same data were also listed under a study on T cells expressing NK-cell markers. That source adds: In generating TCR beta cDNA, 5'RACE template switching with UMIs was used. Within several experiments, an anti-gamma-delta TCR antibody kept the sorting limited to alpha-beta TCR T cells. Four donors showed these clonotypes also leading the CD3+CD56-NKG2C+ fraction.

The chain combines TRBV3-1 with TRBJ1-2; D is uncertain. The receptor's source is a man aged 45-65 years who received an inactivated influenza vaccine. Sequences were derived from PBMCs from blood, sampled on the day of vaccination. The CDR3 sequence is CASSQLGPSYGYTF. The CDR3 DNA follows: TGTGCCAGCAGCCAGTTGGGCCCCTCCTATGGCTACACCTTC.